This T cell receptor beta chain was documented in a study of PD-1 blockade in classical Hodgkin lymphoma. Time point denoted: cycle 4 day 1 (C4D1), after 6 weeks of nivolumab. Relapses following autologous stem cell transplantation were seen in all patients, with brentuximab vedotin exposure varying. The CDR3 consists of 14 residues. CDR1 is LNHDA, CDR2 SQIVND, per germline (reference sequence). V was trimmed by 0 bases and J by 6 bases, leaving 8 bases between them. TCRdb keeps only in-frame clones here, not all; method: immunoSEQ multiplex PCR. The table includes approximately 45,000 clones, roughly two thirds detected once.

The chain combines TRBV19 with TRBJ2-2; D perhaps matches TRBD1 (5 bases). This TCR came from a human donor with classical Hodgkin lymphoma. The input for sequencing was peripheral blood mononuclear cells (PBMCs), taken before the fourth cycle of nivolumab. CDR3 coding DNA: TGTGCCAGTAGTATAGACAGGGTCTCCGGGGAGCTGTTTTTT. Its protein is CASSIDRVSGELFF.